The entry below gives a single T cell receptor beta chain sequence along with its context. Its antigen is still unknown. This sample stems from a study of CD8 T cells in ankylosing spondylitis. Study results and limitations: Characteristic, it appeared, of ankylosing spondylitis blood was a TCR beta motif of roughly 8 highly homologous variants. A subset of motif variants has previously been described in the synovial fluid and blood of reactive arthritis. Disease-linked clones had a CD8+ phenotype and relatively low frequency in peripheral blood.

CDR3 size: 15 residues. Quantitative barcoded 5'-RACE was used to prepare TCR beta libraries. A single record per CDR3 protein comes from TCRdb applying MiXCR to the 5' RACE reads. The sample has about 200,000 distinct CDR3 sequences; roughly 26% are singletons. The receptor comes from a male donor with ankylosing spondylitis or in good health (not recorded which). The chain is built from TRBV21-1 and TRBJ2-1; the listed D gene, TRBD1, was not tested against the DNA. TRBV21-1 is tagged as a pseudogene. The source material was blood, either unsorted or a sorted T cell fraction (not recorded which). The chain's CDR3 is CASSNGDRANNEQFF. CDR3 DNA: TGTGCCAGCAGCAATGGGGACAGGGCGAACAATGAGCAGTTCTTC.